These T cell receptor beta chains were read from a single sample in a study of blood T cell repertoires in COVID-19. The protocol was immunoSEQ multiplex PCR, while the TCRdb copy is restricted to in-frame clones and leaves out a portion. The sample records fewer than 150,000 clones, about nine tenths being singletons. Sequencing was carried out using peripheral blood. The receptors were sampled from a man aged 45-60 years with active or convalescent COVID-19. CDR3s include the opening cysteine and the closing phenylalanine or tryptophan. Fields, in order: J gene, V gene, CDR3 protein.

J gene: TRBJ1-5; V gene: TRBV27; CDR3 protein: CASSFSTVGNQPQHF
J gene: TRBJ2-2; V gene: TRBV28; CDR3 protein: CASSPRQGGTGELFF
J gene: TRBJ2-7; V gene: TRBV28; CDR3 protein: CASSRGLAGKLRSEQYF
J gene: TRBJ2-5; V gene: TRBV5-1; CDR3 protein: CASSSRPGTSGSGETQYF
J gene: TRBJ1-5; V gene: TRBV5-1; CDR3 protein: CASSLARGNQPQHF
J gene: TRBJ1-5; V gene: TRBV27; CDR3 protein: CASSPGQGFRPQHF
J gene: TRBJ1-4; V gene: TRBV7-9; CDR3 protein: CASSLTSQTNEKLFF
J gene: TRBJ1-1; V gene: TRBV7-8; CDR3 protein: CASSLAYRNTEAFF
J gene: TRBJ2-2; V gene: TRBV29-1; CDR3 protein: CSVDSDTGELFF
J gene: TRBJ2-1; V gene: TRBV5-4; CDR3 protein: CASSLRVAEVNEQFF
J gene: TRBJ1-2; V gene: TRBV6-5; CDR3 protein: CASTPGGDGYTF
J gene: TRBJ2-1; V gene: TRBV6-6; CDR3 protein: CASSRDRGWGEQFF
J gene: TRBJ2-5; V gene: TRBV6-4; CDR3 protein: CASTGPGQGAETQYF
J gene: TRBJ2-7; V gene: TRBV28; CDR3 protein: CASSSTYGSGASYEQYF
J gene: TRBJ2-7; V gene: TRBV7-9; CDR3 protein: CASSTTSGIAEEQYF
J gene: TRBJ1-1; V gene: TRBV5-1; CDR3 protein: CASRTGSLNTEAFF
J gene: TRBJ2-3; V gene: TRBV6-5; CDR3 protein: CASSPPFGGDTQYF
J gene: TRBJ2-4; V gene: TRBV27; CDR3 protein: CASGPRGPGQWDIQYF
J gene: TRBJ2-1; V gene: TRBV9; CDR3 protein: CASSHGSASGGSEQFF
J gene: TRBJ2-7; V gene: TRBV15; CDR3 protein: CATSKEGAESSYEQYF
J gene: TRBJ2-7; V gene: TRBV19; CDR3 protein: CASSIPGSRSAQYF
J gene: TRBJ2-7; V gene: TRBV9; CDR3 protein: CASSVGQGKTEQYF
J gene: TRBJ2-7; V gene: TRBV6-2/TRBV6-3; CDR3 protein: CASSQAGAIYEQYF
J gene: TRBJ2-6; V gene: TRBV24-1; CDR3 protein: CATSDATGGPGANVLTF
J gene: TRBJ1-5; V gene: TRBV21-1; CDR3 protein: CASSKPVSNQPQHF
J gene: TRBJ2-1; V gene: TRBV18; CDR3 protein: CASSELAGSLSYNEQFF
J gene: TRBJ2-6; V gene: TRBV19; CDR3 protein: CASSIRGQAYSGANVLTF
J gene: TRBJ2-1; V gene: TRBV9; CDR3 protein: CASSPGGGRNNEQFF
J gene: TRBJ2-1; V gene: TRBV5-1; CDR3 protein: CASSLERGGRGNEQFF
J gene: TRBJ2-7; V gene: TRBV5-1; CDR3 protein: CASSSGVTSGLEQYF
J gene: TRBJ1-2; V gene: TRBV29-1; CDR3 protein: CSVEPTGGSYGYTF
J gene: TRBJ1-4; V gene: TRBV4-1; CDR3 protein: CASSQVSNLTGGEEKLFF
J gene: TRBJ2-7; V gene: TRBV27; CDR3 protein: CASSNAGTGVYEQYF
J gene: TRBJ2-1; V gene: TRBV14; CDR3 protein: CASSQVGGLAGGQFF
J gene: TRBJ1-6; V gene: TRBV5-1; CDR3 protein: CASSSTGGRNSPLHF
J gene: TRBJ2-4; V gene: TRBV7-2; CDR3 protein: CASSLDRRRNIQYF
J gene: TRBJ2-1; V gene: TRBV29-1; CDR3 protein: CSVVGGAYNEQFF
J gene: TRBJ2-3; V gene: TRBV4-1; CDR3 protein: CASSQDSSGRPGSTDTQYF
J gene: TRBJ1-2; V gene: TRBV5-6; CDR3 protein: CASSFNRLIANYGYTF
J gene: TRBJ2-3; V gene: TRBV11-2; CDR3 protein: CASSPRTSGIGADTQYF
J gene: TRBJ1-2; V gene: TRBV6-5; CDR3 protein: CASSYSGTDYRGYTF
J gene: TRBJ2-7; V gene: TRBV27; CDR3 protein: CASRTGTGSYEQYF
J gene: TRBJ1-1; V gene: TRBV28; CDR3 protein: CATSFRDRGEVVAFF
J gene: TRBJ2-7; V gene: TRBV6-5; CDR3 protein: CASSSSSLGEQYF
J gene: TRBJ2-7; V gene: TRBV19; CDR3 protein: CASSPKLGLSSEQYF
J gene: TRBJ1-4; V gene: TRBV4-1; CDR3 protein: CASSPGQGATNEKLFF
J gene: TRBJ2-6; V gene: TRBV18; CDR3 protein: CASSPGTGTITGANVLTF
J gene: TRBJ2-1; V gene: TRBV3-1/TRBV3-2; CDR3 protein: CASSQDSPGLVPYNEQFF
J gene: TRBJ1-5; V gene: TRBV19; CDR3 protein: CASIGGQRIQHF
J gene: TRBJ2-1; V gene: TRBV20-1; CDR3 protein: CSASLKPGLAGGLSYNEQFF
J gene: TRBJ2-7; V gene: TRBV7-9; CDR3 protein: CASSSPDQRERKQYF
J gene: TRBJ2-1; V gene: TRBV7-9; CDR3 protein: CASSLTPPRGSRNEQFF
J gene: TRBJ1-2; V gene: TRBV7-9; CDR3 protein: CASSLGVGGYGYTF
J gene: TRBJ1-6; V gene: TRBV5-5; CDR3 protein: CASSFGPGTGGNSPLHF
J gene: TRBJ2-5; V gene: TRBV7-8; CDR3 protein: CASSTPGQGIQTQYF